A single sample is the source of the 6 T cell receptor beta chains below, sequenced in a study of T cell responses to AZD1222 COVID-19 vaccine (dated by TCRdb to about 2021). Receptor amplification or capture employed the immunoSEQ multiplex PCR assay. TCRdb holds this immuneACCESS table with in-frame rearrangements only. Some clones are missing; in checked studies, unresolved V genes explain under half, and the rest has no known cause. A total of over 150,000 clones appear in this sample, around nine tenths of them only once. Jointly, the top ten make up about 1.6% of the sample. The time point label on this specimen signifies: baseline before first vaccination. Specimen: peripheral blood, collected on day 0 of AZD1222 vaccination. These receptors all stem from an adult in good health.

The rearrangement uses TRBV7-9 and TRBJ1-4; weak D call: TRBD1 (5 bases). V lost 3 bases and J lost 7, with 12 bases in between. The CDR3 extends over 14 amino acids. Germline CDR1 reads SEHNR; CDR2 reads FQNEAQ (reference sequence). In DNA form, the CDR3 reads TGTGCCAGCAGCTTGGACCTCCAGGGTGAAAAACTGTTTTTT. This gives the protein CASSLDLQGEKLFF.

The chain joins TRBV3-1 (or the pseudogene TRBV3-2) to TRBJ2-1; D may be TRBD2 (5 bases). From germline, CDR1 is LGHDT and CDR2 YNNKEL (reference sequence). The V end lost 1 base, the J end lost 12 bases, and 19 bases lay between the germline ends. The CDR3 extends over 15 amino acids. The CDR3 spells CASSQGSSNGMRQFF. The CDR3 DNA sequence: TGTGCCAGCAGCCAAGGGTCGAGTAACGGGATGCGGCAGTTCTTC.

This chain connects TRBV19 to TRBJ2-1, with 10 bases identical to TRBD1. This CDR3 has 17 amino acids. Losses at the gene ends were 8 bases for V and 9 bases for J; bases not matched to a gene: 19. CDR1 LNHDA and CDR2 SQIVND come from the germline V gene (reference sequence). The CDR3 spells CASGEPVGTGVNGEQFF. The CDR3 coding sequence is TGTGCCAGTGGGGAACCTGTGGGGACAGGGGTTAATGGTGAGCAGTTCTTC.

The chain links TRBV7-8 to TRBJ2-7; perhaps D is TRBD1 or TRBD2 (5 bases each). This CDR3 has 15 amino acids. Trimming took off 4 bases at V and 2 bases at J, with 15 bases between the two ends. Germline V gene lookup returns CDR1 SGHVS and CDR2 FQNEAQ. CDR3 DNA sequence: TGTGCCAGCAGCTCACCCGGGACGGACGCCTACGAGCAGTACTTC. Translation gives CASSSPGTDAYEQYF. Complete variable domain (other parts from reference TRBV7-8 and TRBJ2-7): GAGVSQSPRYKVAKRGQDVALRCDPISGHVSLFWYQQALGQGPEFLTYFQNEAQLDKSGLPSDRFFAERPEGSVSTLKIQRTQQEDSAVYLCASSSPGTDAYEQYFGPGTRLTVT.

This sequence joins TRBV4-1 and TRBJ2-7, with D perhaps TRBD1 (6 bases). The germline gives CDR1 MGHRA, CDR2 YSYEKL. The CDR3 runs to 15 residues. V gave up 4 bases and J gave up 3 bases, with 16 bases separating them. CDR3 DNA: TGCGCCAGCAGCCCGAGACAGGTGGGGGACTACGAGCAGTACTTC. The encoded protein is CASSPRQVGDYEQYF.

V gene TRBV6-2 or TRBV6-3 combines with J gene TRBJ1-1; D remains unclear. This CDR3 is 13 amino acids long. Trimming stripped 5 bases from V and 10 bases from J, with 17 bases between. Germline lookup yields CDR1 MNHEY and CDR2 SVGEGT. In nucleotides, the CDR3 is TGTGCCAGCAGTCCCCCGGGCGGGCGGGGAGCTTTCTTT. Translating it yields CASSPPGGRGAFF.